This T cell receptor (beta chain) was observed in a study of CD8 T cells in ankylosing spondylitis. Findings and caveats of the study: Some motif variants were previously reported in reactive arthritis synovial fluid and blood.

Library preparation for TCR beta used quantitative 5'-RACE with molecular barcodes. TCRdb fed the 5' RACE reads into MiXCR, producing one record per CDR3 protein. The table includes roughly 130,000 distinct CDR3 sequences, roughly 15% detected once. The CDR3 consists of 14 residues. V was trimmed by 4 bases and J by 6 bases, leaving 16 bases between them. Per germline, CDR1 SGHRS and CDR2 YFSETQ. This clonotype has at least ten counts. The target antigen is unknown. Sequencing was carried out using blood, either unsorted or a sorted T cell fraction (not recorded which). V usage is TRBV5-1 and J usage is TRBJ1-2; weak D call: TRBD1 (6 bases). This clonotype originated in a female donor with ankylosing spondylitis or in good health (not recorded which). The CDR3 is CASSPEGQTHGYTF. The CDR3 DNA reads TGCGCCAGCAGCCCGGAAGGACAGACCCATGGCTACACCTTC.